A single T cell receptor beta chain is shown here with its context. Its antigen is not identified. Looked up from germline, CDR1 is SGHNT and CDR2 is YYREEE (reference sequence). CDR3 size: 17 residues. The entry originates in a study of monozygotic twins with inflammatory bowel disease. Study outcomes and limitations: Varied immunosuppressive treatments among patients may have increased repertoire variability.

TCRdb re-called the 5' RACE reads; one entry per CDR3 protein, DNA not given. The table lists around 380,000 distinct CDR3 sequences. This receptor was obtained from a human donor with ulcerative colitis or Crohn's disease, or a healthy co-twin of an affected twin (not recorded which). The specimen was blood. This sequence joins TRBV5-4 and TRBJ2-1; TCRdb selects TRBD2, and the lack of DNA leaves this call unchecked. CDR3 sequence reads: CASSLPKTGLISNEQFF.